This T cell receptor (beta chain) was identified in a study of cytomegalovirus exposure and HLA in healthy donors. Trimming left V 6 bases short and J 2 bases short, with 14 bases between. Germline values: CDR1 MNHEY, CDR2 SVGAGI. The CDR3 length is 15 residues. Method: immunoSEQ multiplex PCR; TCRdb's copy keeps in-frame clones and lacks some. The sample consists of under 150,000 clones, roughly 86% of them appearing once. This chain connects TRBV6-5 to TRBJ1-3, with TRBD1 as a possible D gene (6 bases). This clonotype was sampled from a man younger than 35 in good health and CMV-seropositive. The material sequenced was PBMCs. CDR3 DNA sequence: TGTGCCAGCAGACACACCAAGGGGGCTGGAAACACCATATATTTT. It codes for CASRHTKGAGNTIYF.